This T cell receptor (beta chain) was found in a study of cytomegalovirus exposure and HLA in healthy donors (dated by TCRdb to about 2017). With respect to the entire study: According to a later analysis, the 120 or so validation repertoires were produced on the same platform as the 666 repertoires of the first cohort. The study aimed to test whether cataloging public T cell receptors could reveal signatures of past pathogen exposure. The study combined high-throughput TCR immunosequencing, statistical association of individual TCRs with disease status, and machine learning to predict cytomegalovirus infection status. In addition to the first cohort of 650 to 750 subjects, a separate validation cohort of 130 or so different subjects was used.

The paper as a whole reports these results and caveats: In a later analysis, TCRs clustered in the first cohort were found to also tend to co-occur in the 110 or so validation repertoires, with about 93% of cluster scores above 0. In vitro tests confirmed that a few of the cytomegalovirus-associated TCR beta chains recognize cytomegalovirus antigens. In the study, about 150 TCR beta chains were listed as associated with cytomegalovirus. In both the original and validation cohorts, the classifier was reported to diagnose cytomegalovirus status with high specificity and sensitivity. The validation cohort had no HLA typing available for a later analysis, so co-occurrence within that cohort was assessed over all 130 or so repertoires. According to the authors, the approach could potentially be generalized to other disease states and immunological phenotypes. While some public TCRs were present in many individuals, most TCR sequences turned up only very rarely across donors.

The donors belonged to the validation cohort of over a hundred subjects, which was separate from the roughly 670-subject first cohort. Turning to this clone: Its antigen has not been determined. Nothing much larger sits one base from this clone, and base qualities are not available.

The CDR1 and CDR2 encoded by the germline V gene are WSHSY and SAAADI. The CDR3 spans 15 residues, from the cysteine through the phenylalanine. The CDR3 DNA has 45 bases and is translated from base 1. Here V drops 7 bases and J drops 6 bases, and the junction holds 11 bases not matched to any gene. The receptor library was made with the immunoSEQ multiplex PCR assay. In the authors' own workflow: A statistical classification framework was built for diagnosing cytomegalovirus status from the catalog of TCR beta chain sequences. TCRdb holds this immuneACCESS table with in-frame rearrangements only. Some clones are missing; in checked studies, unresolved V genes explain under half, and the rest has no known cause. D and trimming come from the DNA, and the V and J calls and clone size come from that table. This sample lists 100,000 or so clones; roughly 87% were detected once. About 4% of the sample is held by the ten biggest clonotypes.

The chain is encoded by TRBV10-2 joined to TRBJ2-7; TRBD2 fits 11 bases in the junction. The sequencing input was PBMCs. The origin of this receptor is a woman in her 30s in good health and CMV-seronegative. The CDR3 protein sequence reads: CASTHLTSGKGEQYF. The nucleotides read TGCGCCAGCACCCACTTGACTAGCGGGAAGGGCGAGCAGTACTTC.